The 14 T cell receptor beta chains presented below share a single source sample, sequenced in a study of shared clonotypes between healthy human individuals. Assay used: immunoSEQ multiplex PCR; TCRdb lists only in-frame clones, some missing. The sample comprises 1.6 million or so clones, approximately 96% of which are singletons, and approximately 1.2% rests with the top ten. The sequencing sample was made of naive CD4+ T cells sorted from blood. Documented subset: CD45RA+ positively selected. Receptor source: a man younger than 40 in good health.

J is TRBJ1-1 and V is TRBV4-3; no reliable D call. The CDR3 consists of 13 residues. Germline V gene data show CDR1 as LGHNA and CDR2 as YSLEER. Trimming took 3 bases from V and 12 from J, leaving 17 bases between them. CDR3: CASSHLIDRITFF. Here the CDR3 DNA reads TGCGCCAGCAGCCACCTTATAGATCGTATAACTTTCTTT.

The CDR3: CASSFEGSWMLWQFF. The CDR3, as DNA: TGTGCCAGCAGCTTTGAAGGAAGTTGGATGTTGTGGCAGTTCTTC. The chain combines TRBV11-2 with TRBJ2-1; D is ambiguous. The V gene lost 3 bases and the J gene lost 12 bases, with 21 bases spanning the gap. CDR3 size: 15 residues. From germline, CDR1 is SGHAT and CDR2 FQNNGV.

The CDR3 DNA is TGTGCCTGGAGTGTGAATAGACAGGGGGCCTACGAGCAGTACTTC. The encoded protein is CAWSVNRQGAYEQYF. The chain uses TRBV30 and TRBJ2-7; TRBD1 aligns across 9 bases. The CDR3 spans 15 residues. The germline CDR1 and CDR2 sequences are GTSNPN and SVGIG (reference sequence). After removal of 0 bases from V and 2 bases from J, the junction contained 5 bases not matched to a gene.

J is TRBJ1-2 and V is TRBV6-6; 7 bases are a match to TRBD1. Germline values: CDR1 MNHNY, CDR2 SVGAGI (reference sequence). The CDR3 covers 14 residues. V was pared by 7 bases and J by 8 bases, with 13 bases of the junction left unmatched. CDR3 loop: CASTKTGNAGGYTF. CDR3 sequence (DNA): TGTGCCAGCACCAAGACAGGGAACGCGGGGGGCTACACCTTC.

CDR3 residues: CASSVSGSASYEQFF. CDR3 bases: TGTGCCAGCAGCGTTAGCGGGAGTGCGTCATATGAGCAGTTCTTC. The gene calls are TRBV9 and TRBJ2-1, with TRBD2 matching 9 bases. After removal of 2 bases from V and 8 bases from J, the junction contained 8 bases not matched to a gene. The germline V gene encodes CDR1 SGDLS and CDR2 YYNGEE. The CDR3 sequence is 15 residues long. Combining the CDR3 with reference TRBV9 and TRBJ2-1 gives the whole variable domain DSGVTQTPKHLITATGQRVTLRCSPRSGDLSVYWYQQSLDQGLQFLIQYYNGEERAKGNILERFSAQQFPDLHSELNLSSLELGDSALYFCASSVSGSASYEQFFGPGTRLTVL.

The V and J genes are TRBV2 and TRBJ1-5; 7 bases align to TRBD1. The CDR3 is 14 amino acids. Germline CDR1 SNHLY, CDR2 FYNNEI. V gave up 6 bases and J gave up 1 base; unmatched junction bases: 3. The CDR3 loop is CASSRGFSNQPQHF. CDR3 bases: TGTGCCAGCAGCAGGGGGTTCAGCAATCAGCCCCAGCATTTT.

This clone was detected only a few times. The chain couples TRBV7-9 to TRBJ1-2; 7 bases are a match to TRBD1. The V gene's germline CDR1 is SEHNR and CDR2 FQNEAQ (reference sequence). Losses at the gene ends were 5 bases for V and 5 bases for J; bases not matched to a gene: 8. The length of the CDR3 is 14 residues. The CDR3 nucleotides are TGTGCCAGCAGCGTCGATACACAGGGGTATGGCTACACCTTC. It is translated as CASSVDTQGYGYTF.

The chain has TRBV28 and TRBJ2-2; tentatively, D is TRBD1 (6 bases). The V end lost 2 bases, the J end lost 6 bases, and 16 bases lay between the germline ends. This CDR3 has 16 residues. Germline V gene sequence: CDR1 MDHEN, CDR2 SYDVKM. CDR3 coding DNA: TGTGCCAGCAGTTTAAGACTTCCTAGGGGGTCCGGGGAGCTGTTTTTT. Translated: CASSLRLPRGSGELFF.

The rearrangement joins TRBV5-6 to TRBJ2-1; tentatively, D is TRBD2 (6 bases). Trimming took off 3 bases at V and 4 bases at J, with 17 bases between the two ends. The CDR3 sequence is 16 residues long. Germline values: CDR1 SGHDT, CDR2 YYEEEE. The CDR3 DNA follows: TGTGCCAGCAGCTCGTCCCGGGGGTCCTTATACAATGAGCAGTTCTTC. This gives the protein CASSSSRGSLYNEQFF.

The chain uses TRBV4-3 and TRBJ2-3; 7 bases are shared with TRBD1. The germline CDR1 and CDR2 sequences are LGHNA and YSLEER. V lost 4 bases and J lost 0; bases outside the gene matches: 7. The CDR3 is made up of 16 amino acids. The CDR3 nucleotides are TGCGCCAGCAGCCGCCGGCCGGGACAGAGCACAGATACGCAGTATTTT. Translating gives CASSRRPGQSTDTQYF.

Comment on this clone: Other nucleotide sequences in the sample specify the same CDR3. The chain joins TRBV29-1 to TRBJ1-2; D uncertain. CDR3 length: 11 residues. In germline, CDR1 is SQVTM, CDR2 ANQGSEA. V was trimmed by 6 bases and J by 6 bases, leaving 11 bases between them. The CDR3 DNA reads as TGCAGCGTCGAACGGGGAAATGGCTACACCTTC. Translating gives CSVERGNGYTF. Full variable domain (missing parts from reference TRBV29-1 and TRBJ1-2): SAVISQKPSRDICQRGTSLTIQCQVDSQVTMMFWYRQQPGQSLTLIATANQGSEATYESGFVIDKFPISRPNLTFSTLTVSNMSPEDSSIYLCSVERGNGYTFGSGTRLTVV.

This clone was detected many times. The chain has TRBV6-6 and TRBJ2-7, with 8 bases lining up with TRBD2. Germline V gives CDR1 MNHNY, CDR2 SVGAGI (reference sequence). CDR3 length equals 14 residues. The trim removed 0 bases at V and 2 bases at J, leaving 0 bases unmatched. The DNA of the CDR3 is TGTGCCAGCAGTTACTCGACTAGCGCCTACGAGCAGTACTTC. It specifies CASSYSTSAYEQYF.

In the case of this clone: Different DNA sequences within this sample yield the same CDR3. V gene TRBV11-3 combines with J gene TRBJ2-1; 13 bases match TRBD2. With 5 bases clipped from V and 6 bases from J, the junction kept 4 bases outside the gene matches. Germline V CDR1 and CDR2: SGHNT, YENEEA. This CDR3 has 15 residues. The CDR3: CASSRGLAGANEQFF. The CDR3 bases are TGTGCCAGCAGCCGAGGACTAGCGGGAGCCAATGAGCAGTTCTTC.

V gene TRBV11-3 combines with J gene TRBJ2-3, with D maybe TRBD1 (5 bases). From germline, CDR1 is SGHNT and CDR2 YENEEA. This CDR3 has 13 amino acids. Trimming took off 6 bases at V and 2 bases at J, with 9 bases between the two ends. As DNA, the CDR3 is TGTGCCAGCAGGTTGACAGCCACAGATACGCAGTATTTT. It yields the protein CASRLTATDTQYF. The full variable domain, in which reference TRBV11-3 and TRBJ2-3 provide the parts outside the CDR3, is EAGVVQSPRYKIIEKKQPVAFWCNPISGHNTLYWYLQNLGQGPELLIRYENEEAVDDSQLPKDRFSAERLKGVDSTLKIQPAELGDSAVYLCASRLTATDTQYFGPGTRLTVL.